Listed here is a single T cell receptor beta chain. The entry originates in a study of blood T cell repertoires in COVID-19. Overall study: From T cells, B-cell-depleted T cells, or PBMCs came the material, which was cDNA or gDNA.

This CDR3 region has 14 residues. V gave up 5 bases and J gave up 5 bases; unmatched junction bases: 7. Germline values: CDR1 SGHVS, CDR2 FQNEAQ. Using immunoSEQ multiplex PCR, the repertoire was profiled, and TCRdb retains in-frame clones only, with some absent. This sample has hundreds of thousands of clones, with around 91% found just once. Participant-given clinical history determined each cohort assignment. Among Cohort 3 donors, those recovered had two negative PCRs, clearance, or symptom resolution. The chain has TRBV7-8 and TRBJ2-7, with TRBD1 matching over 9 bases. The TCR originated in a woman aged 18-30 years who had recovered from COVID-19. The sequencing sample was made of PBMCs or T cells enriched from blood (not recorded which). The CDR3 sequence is CASSPPGQGNEQYF. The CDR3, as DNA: TGTGCCAGCAGCCCACCGGGACAGGGAAACGAGCAGTACTTC.